The entry that follows covers one T cell receptor (beta chain) sequence. Its antigen is not yet known. The input lacks base qualities; no much larger clone sits a single base away. This entry belongs to a study of cytomegalovirus exposure and HLA in healthy donors (dated by TCRdb to about 2017). In terms of the full investigation: In an earlier analysis of some 550 of the donors, 276 Gb of sequence data and just under 120 million unique TCR beta sequences from about 190 million T cells were reported. An early release that covered roughly 600 HLA-typed donors contained about 290 gigabases of sequencing data and 85 million to 100 million unique TCR sequences. Of the roughly 410 genotyped donors, 75% to 85% were placed in the genetic ancestry cluster associated with self-reported Caucasian donors. The aim of the study was to test whether cataloging public T cell receptors could identify signatures of past pathogen exposure. The T cell repertoires of some 700 subjects were profiled by immunosequencing and related to cytomegalovirus serostatus. In addition to the first cohort of approximately 670 subjects, a separate validation cohort of over 90 different subjects was used. High-throughput TCR immunosequencing, statistical association of individual TCRs with disease status, and machine learning were combined to predict cytomegalovirus infection status. In a later analysis, previously published TCR beta repertoires from 666 donors were re-analyzed and high-resolution HLA genotyping was added so that TCR occurrence patterns could be studied. Rather than drawing on any new phenotypic data, the later analysis identified candidate immune exposures from TCR beta sequences and the way those sequences occurred across donors. In an earlier analysis of 500 to 650 of the donors, high-throughput TCR beta sequencing was used to judge whether each TCR beta V gene segment behaved as functional or pseudogenic. Donor age, sex, ethnicity and CMV serostatus were compiled together with the repertoire data. In a later genetic analysis, genome-wide SNP genotypes for about 65% of the roughly 670 donors were used, and that subset was treated as a discovery cohort. Every discovery cohort repertoire had been produced on one sequencing platform. HLA typing included class I and class II loci at four-digit resolution. The number of typed donors differed by locus: 629-630 for A, B, C, DRB1 and DQB1; approximately 520 for DQA1; about 600 for DPA1; and some 470 for DPB1. Because of strong linkage in the cohort, four or five DR-DQ haplotypes were treated as single units for association and clustering. On average, roughly 240,000 unique TCR beta nucleotide sequences were sequenced per donor among some 430 genotyped donors of the cohort, with roughly 20% of those sequences being non-productive.

Libraries were constructed by the immunoSEQ multiplex PCR assay. A mixture of 60 forward primers for TCR Vbeta segments and 13 reverse primers for TCR Jbeta segments was used in the multiplex PCR. The CDR3 region of rearranged TCR beta genes was amplified from genomic DNA with a multiplex PCR assay. On the Illumina HiSeq System, the amplified TCR beta libraries were sequenced as 87-base-pair reads. For the original study's pipeline: A later analysis tallied 75 million to 95 million unique TCR beta chains across the 610 or so repertoires, and approximately 12 million of those chains were shared by two or more donors. A nearest-neighbor algorithm error-corrected the raw reads and collapsed the reads into unique sequences, merging closely related sequences to remove PCR and sequencing errors. CDR3 sequences were aligned to IMGT reference sequences to assign V, D and J gene segments. For a sequence to be retained, a match of at least six nucleotides to both a V gene segment and a J gene segment was required. Rearrangements were classified as productive when the CDR3 lacked stop codons and remained in frame with V and J, and all other rearrangements were classified as non-productive. CDR3 was defined by IMGT convention, running from the second conserved V-encoded cysteine to the conserved J-encoded phenylalanine. In an earlier analysis of around 540 of the donors, sequences lacking an unambiguous match to a single V gene segment were excluded. In an earlier analysis of 587 of the donors, V segments were called functional above 56.7% productive rearrangements and were called segregating when the between-donor standard deviation exceeded 5%. A statistical classification framework was built to diagnose cytomegalovirus status from the catalog of TCR beta chain sequences. In a later analysis, V and J genes were assigned by comparing TCR nucleotide sequences against IMGT/GENE-DB human TR gene sequences. In a later analysis, CDR3 sequences and most-parsimonious VDJ recombination scenarios were assigned using the TCRdist pipeline. A later analysis defined each TCR beta chain by its CDR3 amino acid sequence plus V-gene family, and excluded reads lacking a unique V-gene family. To address suspected cross-contamination and a sequencing artifact, a later analysis removed a few hundred highly shared, low-generation-probability nucleotide sequences. For each public chain, a later analysis derived a clonal expansion index from normalized ranks of inferred template counts within each repertoire. In a later analysis, generation probabilities were computed using a VDJ recombination model fitted to out-of-frame rearrangements, and the results were checked against IGoR. In a later analysis, TCR-TCR, TCR-HLA and TCR-CMV co-occurrence was scored with hypergeometric tests, and a repertoire-size bias correction was applied to TCR pairs. In a later analysis, false discovery rates were estimated by permuting HLA or CMV assignments 20 times. In a later analysis, co-occurring TCRs were grouped using DBSCAN, and TCRdist sequence similarity was added for clustering within HLA-allele-positive subsets. For co-occurrence clustering, repertoires with fewer than 30,000 or more than 120,000 public chains were excluded, along with four or five repertoires with anomalous nucleotide sharing. TCRdb's version of the immuneACCESS table is confined to in-frame rearrangements and falls short of the full clone set. An unresolved V gene accounts for under half of the shortfall where checked; the remainder is of unknown origin. Clonal size and the V and J genes are those of that table, whereas D and trimming came from the DNA. Counted in this sample were about 270,000 clones; 86% of them appeared once. 3.5% to 4% of the sample is held by the ten biggest clonotypes.

Overall study outcomes, separate from this receptor: Compared with equally common non-associated chains, HLA-associated TCR beta chains in a later analysis were more clonally expanded and had lower generation probabilities. Strong co-occurrence of HLA alleles, especially DR and DQ, made assigning TCR associations to individual alleles difficult. In an earlier analysis of some 640 of the donors, most TCR beta V segments were observed in productive rearrangements about 90% or about 30% of the time, broadly matching IMGT annotations. In both the original and validation cohorts, the classifier was reported to diagnose cytomegalovirus status with high specificity and sensitivity. An association between a missense DCLRE1C variant and V-gene and J-gene trimming of TCR beta chains was found in a later genetic analysis and replicated in an independent cohort. Several of the top co-occurrence clusters appeared to be linked to parvovirus B19, influenza, CMV and Epstein-Barr virus, according to a later analysis. In a later analysis, most CMV-associated TCR beta chains were found to appear HLA-restricted, with HLA associations seemingly driven largely by CMV exposure. A later analysis associated some 17,000 TCR beta sequences with specific HLA alleles at a false discovery rate of 0.05. In this cohort, only TCR beta chains were sequenced, and detectable features were limited by the absence of alpha or paired-chain data. The earlier analysis of fewer than 750 of the donors excluded roughly 17 rarely observed V segments, including chromosome 9 orphons, because counts were too low. The authors suggested that the approach could potentially be extended to other disease states and immunological phenotypes. Presence/absence analyses assumed roughly uniform sequencing depth across donors, an assumption that may not hold. Immune exposure information for the cohort was limited to CMV serostatus. While some public TCRs were present in many individuals, most TCR sequences turned up only very rarely across donors. A further reported finding was that TCR beta sequences accurately predicted the HLA-A and HLA-B alleles for most subjects in the first cohort. According to a later analysis, TCR association rates differed among HLA loci, with DRB1 alleles showing the most associated TCRs and HLA-C alleles showing the fewest. In vitro tests confirmed that a few of the cytomegalovirus-associated TCR beta chains recognize cytomegalovirus antigens. Because some donors lacked HLA typing at each locus, the association tests relied only on the typed subset. The study listed around 160 TCR beta chains as associated with cytomegalovirus. A cluster of highly shared sequence variants was judged likely to represent a technical artifact of the sequencing pipeline. According to a later genetic analysis, donors in an Asian-associated ancestry cluster had fewer N-insertions in productive TCRs than the roughly 700-donor mean. Correlated functional status among segregating V segments might be attributable to linkage disequilibrium, but an unknown experimental factor could not be ruled out.

In total, roughly 710 healthy bone marrow donors made up the cohort. At the time of sampling, every cohort member was nominally healthy, though immune exposures that went unrecorded were likely present. The donor was CMV seropositive and was included in the group of 250 to 300 seropositive cohort members. Every donor gave a peripheral blood sample, and the peripheral blood mononuclear cells from that sample were used for TCR beta sequencing. The Qiagen DNeasy Blood Extraction Kit was used to extract genomic DNA from the blood cell samples. The TCR sequence derives from a middle-aged man in good health and CMV-seropositive. The sample was PBMCs.

The DNA sequence is given as TGCGCCAGCAGCCAAACTAGCGGGAGGGGGCCGCCCTACGAGCAGTACTTC. It is translated as CASSQTSGRGPPYEQYF. The chain is made from TRBV4-1 and TRBJ2-7, with TRBD2 identical over 13 junction bases. Counted from cysteine to phenylalanine, this CDR3 has 17 amino acids. Just the 51-base CDR3 DNA is kept, in frame starting at base 1. For this chain, trimming is 2 bases at the V end and 2 bases at the J end, and the number of junction bases without a gene match is 6. Looking up the germline V gene yields CDR1 MGHRA and CDR2 YSYEKL.